This TCR beta chain was sequenced during a study of CD8 T cells in ankylosing spondylitis. Overall study findings and caveats: A subset of motif variants has previously been described in the synovial fluid and blood of reactive arthritis. About 8 highly homologous variants made up a TCR beta motif, and this motif appeared characteristic of ankylosing spondylitis blood.

TCRdb redid the calling of the 5' RACE reads with MiXCR, one entry per CDR3 protein. The table has about 230,000 distinct CDR3 sequences, around 8% seen once. This clonotype was seen many times. What it recognizes is unknown. CDR1 MRHNA and CDR2 SNTAGT come from the germline V gene. The CDR3 covers 14 residues. V lost 6 bases, J lost 7 bases, and 7 bases stayed unmatched. This sequence originates from a female donor with ankylosing spondylitis or in good health (not recorded which). Material for sequencing was blood, either unsorted or a sorted T cell fraction (not recorded which). The J gene is TRBJ2-1, the V gene TRBV6-4; TRBD2 aligns across 9 bases. The CDR3 sequence is CASRPRAGGNEQFF. The CDR3 bases are TGTGCCAGCAGACCCCGAGCGGGAGGTAATGAGCAGTTCTTC.